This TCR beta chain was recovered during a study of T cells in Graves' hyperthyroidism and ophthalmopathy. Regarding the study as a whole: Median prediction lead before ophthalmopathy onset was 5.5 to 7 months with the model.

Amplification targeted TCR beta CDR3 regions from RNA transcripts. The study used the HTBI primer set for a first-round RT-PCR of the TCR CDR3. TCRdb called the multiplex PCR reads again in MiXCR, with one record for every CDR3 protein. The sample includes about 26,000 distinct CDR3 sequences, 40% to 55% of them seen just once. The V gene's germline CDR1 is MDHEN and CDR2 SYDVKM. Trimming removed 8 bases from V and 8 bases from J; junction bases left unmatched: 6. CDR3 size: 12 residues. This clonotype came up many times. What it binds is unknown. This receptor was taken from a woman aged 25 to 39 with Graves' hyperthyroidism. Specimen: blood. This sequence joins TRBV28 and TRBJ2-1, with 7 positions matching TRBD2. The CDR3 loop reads CASQTSSDEQFF. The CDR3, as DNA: TGTGCCAGCCAGACTAGCTCCGATGAGCAGTTCTTC.